These 8 T cell receptor beta chains were sequenced from one sample in a study of early T cells in non-severe SARS-CoV-2 infection (dated by TCRdb to 2020 to 2022). Library creation used 5' RACE. TCRdb shows the sequencer as NextSeq 500. TCRdb reprocessed the public reads (quality trimming at Q25 with fastp, clone calling with MiXCR) and kept in-frame beta chains. Each CDR3 protein appears once, grouped with its most common genes and DNA. The sample contains fewer than 120,000 distinct CDR3 sequences, around an eighth of them found a single time. 3.5% to 4% of the sample is in the top ten clones. The input for sequencing was whole blood, taken at baseline. Source of these receptors: an adult who was a healthcare worker with PCR-confirmed SARS-CoV-2 infection or an uninfected control (not recorded which).

Here the CDR3 DNA reads TGTGCCAGCAGGGGGCATTTCGGCACTGAAGCTTTCTTT. Its translation: CASRGHFGTEAFF. The chain employs TRBV7-2 and TRBJ1-1, with a weak D call TRBD1 (5 bases). The CDR3 is made up of 13 amino acids. Germline assignment: CDR1 SGHTA and CDR2 FQGNSA. The V and J ends lost 6 bases and 4 bases respectively, with 12 bases between them.

The table lists this clonotype with many counts. This chain uses TRBV5-1 with TRBJ2-7; 8 bases fit TRBD2. Germline V gene sequence: CDR1 SGHRS, CDR2 YFSETQ. V lost 2 bases to trimming and J lost 6 bases; unmatched junction nucleotides: 10. CDR3 length equals 15 residues. The CDR3 region has the DNA TGCGCCAGCAGCTTTAGCGGGGCAGCGGTGGGCGAGCAGTACTTC. This sequence encodes CASSFSGAAVGEQYF.

This clonotype was seen at least ten times. The genes are TRBV2 and TRBJ2-1; D assignment may be TRBD1 or TRBD2 (6 bases each). CDR1 and CDR2 from the germline V gene are SNHLY and FYNNEI. Trimming pared 7 bases from V and 6 bases from J, leaving 16 bases between. This CDR3 contains 14 residues. The CDR3 region is CASMGRGHFNEQFF. For the CDR3, the DNA is TGTGCCAGCATGGGGCGGGGACACTTCAATGAGCAGTTCTTC.

The chain couples TRBV12-3 or TRBV12-4 to TRBJ1-1; 8 bases fit TRBD1. Unmatched junction bases numbered 2, after V lost 3 bases and J lost 8 bases. This CDR3 has 12 residues. The CDR3 loop reads CASSFYRGEAFF. The CDR3 DNA sequence: TGTGCCAGCAGTTTTTACAGGGGGGAAGCTTTCTTT.

The chain joins TRBV15 to TRBJ1-4; perhaps TRBD1 as D (6 bases). V lost 5 bases to trimming and J lost 7 bases, with 17 bases between them. The CDR3 loop spans 15 amino acids. Germline-derived CDR1 and CDR2 are LNHNV and YYDKDF (reference sequence). CDR3 in amino acids: CATSHPQQGVEKLFF. The CDR3 DNA reads TGTGCCACCAGCCACCCCCAACAGGGCGTTGAAAAACTGTTTTTT.

The genes are TRBV6-1 and TRBJ2-3; 7 nucleotides agree with TRBD2. CDR1 and CDR2 from the germline V gene are MNHNS and SASEGT. Trimming at V came to 3 bases and at J to 2 bases, leaving 8 bases not matched to a gene. The CDR3 is 16 residues long. In nucleotides, the CDR3 is TGTGCCAGCAGTGAGAGGCTAGCGGCATTCACAGATACGCAGTATTTT. Amino acid sequence: CASSERLAAFTDTQYF.

This clonotype was seen at least ten times. The chain has TRBV6-6 and TRBJ1-5; D remains ambiguous. Trimming took 1 base from V and 4 from J, leaving 5 bases between them. The CDR3 extends over 13 amino acids. Germline V gene lookup returns CDR1 MNHNY and CDR2 SVGAGI (reference sequence). The CDR3 spells CASSYLGNQPQHF. The CDR3 DNA sequence: TGTGCCAGCAGTTACTTGGGAAATCAGCCCCAGCATTTT.

This rearrangement joins TRBV5-1 to TRBJ2-5, with no clear D. V was cut by 6 bases and J by 5 bases, with 8 bases left in between. The length of the CDR3 is 11 residues. CDR1 SGHRS and CDR2 YFSETQ come from the germline V gene. Written as DNA, the CDR3 is TGCGCCAGCATCTACGGGGAGACCCAGTACTTC. It is translated as CASIYGETQYF.